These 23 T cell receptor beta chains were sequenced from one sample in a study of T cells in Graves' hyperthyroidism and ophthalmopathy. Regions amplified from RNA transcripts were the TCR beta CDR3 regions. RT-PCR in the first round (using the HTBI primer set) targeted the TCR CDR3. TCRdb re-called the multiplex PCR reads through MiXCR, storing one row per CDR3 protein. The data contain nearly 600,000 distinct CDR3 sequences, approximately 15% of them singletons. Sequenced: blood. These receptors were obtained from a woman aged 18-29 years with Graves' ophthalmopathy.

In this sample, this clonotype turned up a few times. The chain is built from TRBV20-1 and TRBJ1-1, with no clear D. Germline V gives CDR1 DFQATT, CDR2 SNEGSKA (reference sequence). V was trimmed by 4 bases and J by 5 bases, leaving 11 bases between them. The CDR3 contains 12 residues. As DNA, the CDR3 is TGCAGTGCTACCCCCGGCAGGACTGAAGCTTTCTTT. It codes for CSATPGRTEAFF.

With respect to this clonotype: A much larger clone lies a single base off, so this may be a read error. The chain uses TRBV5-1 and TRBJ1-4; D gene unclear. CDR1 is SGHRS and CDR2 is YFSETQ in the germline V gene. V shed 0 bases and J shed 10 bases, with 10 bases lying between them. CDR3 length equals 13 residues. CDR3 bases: TGCGCCAGCAGCTTGGAAGCGATGGGAAAACTGTTTTTT. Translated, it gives CASSLEAMGKLFF.

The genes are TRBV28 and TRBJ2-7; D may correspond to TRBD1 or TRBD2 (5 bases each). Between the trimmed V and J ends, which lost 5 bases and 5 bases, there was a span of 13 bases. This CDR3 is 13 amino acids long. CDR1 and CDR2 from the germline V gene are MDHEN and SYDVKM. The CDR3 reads CASSPIGTHEQYF. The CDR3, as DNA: TGTGCCAGCAGTCCTATCGGGACCCACGAGCAGTACTTC. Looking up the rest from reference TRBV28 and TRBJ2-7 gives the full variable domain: DVKVTQSSRYLVKRTGEKVFLECVQDMDHENMFWYRQDPGLGLRLIYFSYDVKMKEKGDIPEGYSVSREKKERFSLILESASTNQTSMYLCASSPIGTHEQYFGPGTRLTVT.

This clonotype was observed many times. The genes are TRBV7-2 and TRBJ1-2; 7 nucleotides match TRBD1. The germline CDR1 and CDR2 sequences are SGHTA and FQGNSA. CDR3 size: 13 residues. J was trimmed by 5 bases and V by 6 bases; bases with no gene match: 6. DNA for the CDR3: TGTGCCAGCAGGAAAGGGGGCACTTATGGCTACACCTTC. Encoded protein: CASRKGGTYGYTF.

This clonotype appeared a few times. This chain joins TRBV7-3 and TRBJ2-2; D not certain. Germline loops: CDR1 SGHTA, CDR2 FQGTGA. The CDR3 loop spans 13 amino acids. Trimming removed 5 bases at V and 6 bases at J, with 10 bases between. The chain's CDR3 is CASSPFEAGELFF. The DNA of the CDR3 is TGTGCCAGCAGCCCCTTCGAAGCCGGGGAGCTGTTTTTT. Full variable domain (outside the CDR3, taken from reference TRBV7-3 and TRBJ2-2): GAGVSQTPSNKVTEKGKYVELRCDPISGHTALYWYRQSLGQGPEFLIYFQGTGAADDSGLPNDRFFAVRPEGSVSTLKIQRTERGDSAVYLCASSPFEAGELFFGEGSRLTVL.

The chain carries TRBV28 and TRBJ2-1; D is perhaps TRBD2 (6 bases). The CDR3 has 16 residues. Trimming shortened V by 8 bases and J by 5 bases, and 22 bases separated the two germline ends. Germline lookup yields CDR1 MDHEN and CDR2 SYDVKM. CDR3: CASRVFLRLANNEQFF. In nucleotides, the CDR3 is TGTGCCAGCCGGGTCTTCTTGCGGCTAGCGAACAATGAGCAGTTCTTC. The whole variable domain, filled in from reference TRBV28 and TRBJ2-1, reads DVKVTQSSRYLVKRTGEKVFLECVQDMDHENMFWYRQDPGLGLRLIYFSYDVKMKEKGDIPEGYSVSREKKERFSLILESASTNQTSMYLCASRVFLRLANNEQFFGPGTRLTVL.

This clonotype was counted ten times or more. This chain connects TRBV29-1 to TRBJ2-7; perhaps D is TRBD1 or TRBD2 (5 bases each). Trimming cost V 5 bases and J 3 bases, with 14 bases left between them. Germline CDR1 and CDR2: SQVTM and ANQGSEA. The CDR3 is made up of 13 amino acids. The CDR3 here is CSVLVGVNYEQYF. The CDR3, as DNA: TGCAGCGTTCTAGTGGGGGTCAACTACGAGCAGTACTTC.

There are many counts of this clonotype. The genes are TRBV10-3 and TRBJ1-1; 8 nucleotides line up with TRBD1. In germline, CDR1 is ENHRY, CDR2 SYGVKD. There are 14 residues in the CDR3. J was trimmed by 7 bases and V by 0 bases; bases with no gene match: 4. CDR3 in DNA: TGTGCCATCAGTGAGTCCAGGGGGCGAGATGAAGCTTTCTTT. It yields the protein CAISESRGRDEAFF.

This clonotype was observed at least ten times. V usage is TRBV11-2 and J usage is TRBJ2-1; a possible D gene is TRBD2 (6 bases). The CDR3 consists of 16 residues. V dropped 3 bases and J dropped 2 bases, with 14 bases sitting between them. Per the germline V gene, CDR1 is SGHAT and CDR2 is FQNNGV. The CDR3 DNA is TGTGCCAGCAGCTTTCTTCCGCGGAGGGCCTACAATGAGCAGTTCTTC. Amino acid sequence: CASSFLPRRAYNEQFF.

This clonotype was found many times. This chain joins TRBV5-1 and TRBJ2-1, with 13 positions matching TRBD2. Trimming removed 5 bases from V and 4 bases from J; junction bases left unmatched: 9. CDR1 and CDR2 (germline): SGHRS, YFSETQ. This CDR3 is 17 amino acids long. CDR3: CASSPTSGRAYYNEQFF. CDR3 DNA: TGCGCCAGCAGTCCTACTAGCGGGAGGGCCTATTACAATGAGCAGTTCTTC.

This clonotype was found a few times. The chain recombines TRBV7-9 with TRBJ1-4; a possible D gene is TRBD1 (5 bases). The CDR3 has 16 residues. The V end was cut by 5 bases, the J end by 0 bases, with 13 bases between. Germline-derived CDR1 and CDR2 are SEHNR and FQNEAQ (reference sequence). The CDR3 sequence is CASSRGVLATNEKLFF. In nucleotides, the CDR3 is TGTGCCAGCAGCAGAGGGGTACTTGCAACTAATGAAAAACTGTTTTTT.

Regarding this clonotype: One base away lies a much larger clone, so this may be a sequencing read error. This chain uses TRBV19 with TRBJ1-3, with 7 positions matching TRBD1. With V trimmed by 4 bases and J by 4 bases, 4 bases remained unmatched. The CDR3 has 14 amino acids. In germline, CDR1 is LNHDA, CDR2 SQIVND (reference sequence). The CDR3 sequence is CASSTWDSGNTIYF. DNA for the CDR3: TGTGCCAGTAGTACCTGGGACAGCGGAAACACCATATATTTT.

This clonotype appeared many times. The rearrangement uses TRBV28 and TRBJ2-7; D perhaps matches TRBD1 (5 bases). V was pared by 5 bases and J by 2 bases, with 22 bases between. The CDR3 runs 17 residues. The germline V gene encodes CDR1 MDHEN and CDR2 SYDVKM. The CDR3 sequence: CASSPLTGPWIPYEQYF. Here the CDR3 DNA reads TGTGCCAGCAGTCCACTTACAGGACCGTGGATCCCCTACGAGCAGTACTTC.

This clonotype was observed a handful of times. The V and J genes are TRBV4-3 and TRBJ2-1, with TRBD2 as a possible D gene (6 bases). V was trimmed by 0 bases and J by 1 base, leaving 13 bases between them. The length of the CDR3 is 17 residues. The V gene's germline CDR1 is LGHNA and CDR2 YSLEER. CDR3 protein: CASSQDLGGGSYNEQFF. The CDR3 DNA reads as TGCGCCAGCAGCCAAGATCTGGGAGGTGGATCCTACAATGAGCAGTTCTTC.

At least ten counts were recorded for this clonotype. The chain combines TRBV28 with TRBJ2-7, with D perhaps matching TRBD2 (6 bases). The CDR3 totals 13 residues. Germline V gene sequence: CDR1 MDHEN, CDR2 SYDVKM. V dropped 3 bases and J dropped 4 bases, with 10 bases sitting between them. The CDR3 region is CASSLRRGYEQYF. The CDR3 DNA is TGTGCCAGCAGTTTGAGGCGGGGATACGAGCAGTACTTC.

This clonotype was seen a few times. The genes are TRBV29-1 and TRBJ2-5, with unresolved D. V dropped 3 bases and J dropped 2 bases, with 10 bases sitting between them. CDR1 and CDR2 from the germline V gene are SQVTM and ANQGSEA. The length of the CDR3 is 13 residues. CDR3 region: CSVDFETQETQYF. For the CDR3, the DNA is TGCAGCGTTGATTTCGAAACACAAGAGACCCAGTACTTC. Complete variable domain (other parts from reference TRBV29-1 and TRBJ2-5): SAVISQKPSRDICQRGTSLTIQCQVDSQVTMMFWYRQQPGQSLTLIATANQGSEATYESGFVIDKFPISRPNLTFSTLTVSNMSPEDSSIYLCSVDFETQETQYFGPGTRLLVL.

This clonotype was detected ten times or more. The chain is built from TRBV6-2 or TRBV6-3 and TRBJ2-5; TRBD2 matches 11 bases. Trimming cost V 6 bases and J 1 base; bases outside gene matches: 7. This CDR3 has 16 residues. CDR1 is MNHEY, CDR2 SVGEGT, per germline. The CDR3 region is CASRGLAGGSQETQYF. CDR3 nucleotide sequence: TGTGCCAGCAGGGGGCTAGCGGGAGGCAGCCAAGAGACCCAGTACTTC.

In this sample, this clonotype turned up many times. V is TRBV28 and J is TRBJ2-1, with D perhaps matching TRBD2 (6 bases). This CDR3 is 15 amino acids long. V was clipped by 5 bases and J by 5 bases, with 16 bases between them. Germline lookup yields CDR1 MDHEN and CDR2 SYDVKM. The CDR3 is CASSLLGGTNNEQFF. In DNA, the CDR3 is TGTGCCAGCAGTCTACTCGGGGGAACGAACAATGAGCAGTTCTTC.

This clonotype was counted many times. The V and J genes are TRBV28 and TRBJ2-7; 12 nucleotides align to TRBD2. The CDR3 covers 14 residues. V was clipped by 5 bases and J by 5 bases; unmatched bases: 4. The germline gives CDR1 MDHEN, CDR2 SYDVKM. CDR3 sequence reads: CASSPGLAGNEQYF. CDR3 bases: TGTGCCAGCAGTCCCGGACTAGCGGGAAACGAGCAGTACTTC.

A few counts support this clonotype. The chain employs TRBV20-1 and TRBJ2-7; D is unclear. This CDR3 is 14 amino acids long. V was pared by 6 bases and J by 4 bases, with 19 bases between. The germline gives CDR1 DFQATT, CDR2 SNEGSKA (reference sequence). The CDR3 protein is CSARNTYNSYEQYF. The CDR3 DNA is TGCAGTGCCCGGAATACCTATAATTCTTACGAGCAGTACTTC.

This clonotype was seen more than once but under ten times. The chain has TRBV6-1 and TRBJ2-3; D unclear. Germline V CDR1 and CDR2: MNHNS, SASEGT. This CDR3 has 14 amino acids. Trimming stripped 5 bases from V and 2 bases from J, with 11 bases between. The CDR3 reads CASSYLGNTDTQYF. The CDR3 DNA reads TGTGCCAGCAGTTATTTAGGGAACACAGATACGCAGTATTTT.

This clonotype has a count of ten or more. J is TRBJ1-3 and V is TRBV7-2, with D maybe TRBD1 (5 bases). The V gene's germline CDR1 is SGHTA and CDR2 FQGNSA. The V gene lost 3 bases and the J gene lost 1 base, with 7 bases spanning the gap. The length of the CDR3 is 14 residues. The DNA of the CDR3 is TGTGCCAGCAGCTTTCCAGGGTCTGGAAACACCATATATTTT. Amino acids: CASSFPGSGNTIYF.

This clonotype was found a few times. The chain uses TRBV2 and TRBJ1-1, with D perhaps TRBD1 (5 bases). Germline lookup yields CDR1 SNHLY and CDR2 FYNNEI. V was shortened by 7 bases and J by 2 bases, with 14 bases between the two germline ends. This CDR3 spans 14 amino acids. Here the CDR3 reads CASNGATSNTEAFF. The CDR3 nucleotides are TGTGCCAGCAACGGGGCCACGAGTAACACTGAAGCTTTCTTT.